This TCR beta chain came from a study of T cell responses to AZD1222 COVID-19 vaccine (dated by TCRdb to the early 2020s). Broadly, across the study: Because spike-specific TCR depth and breadth did not differ between the two schedules, AZD1222 recipients who got a second dose at roughly 4 weeks were pooled with those who got a second dose at roughly 12 weeks. TCR sequencing covered over 230 trial participants: 200 to 210 given two doses of AZD1222 and approximately 25 given two doses of MenACWY control vaccine. Enrollment into the trials was organized by age into subgroups of 18-55, 56-69 and 70-plus years, and those subgroups contained roughly 150, 30 and 60 TCR-sequenced participants, respectively. Study-level results and caveats: Spike-specific TCR breadth and depth rose significantly after two AZD1222 doses compared with day 0 and with MenACWY recipients. Most participants were white British and females outnumbered males, and the authors suggested that clonal diversity may have been underestimated. CD4 TCRs associated with the vaccine covered the entire spike protein, and the dominant responses were in regions 160-218 and 743-854. In the small 56-69-year group, the increase in depth fell short of significance, most likely because of low power. Nearly half of unique spike-specific TCRs reportedly recognized epitopes outside regions mutated in the B.1.351 and B.1.1.7 variants. Because no day 14 peak-response samples were available, the repertoires could be characterized only after the peak T cell response. Conclusions about previously exposed vaccinees are limited because only five or six AZD1222 recipients were SARS-CoV-2 seropositive at baseline.

This clone has only one observation. Its antigen is currently not known. Base-call qualities are not available, and no considerably larger clone is one nucleotide away. The label giving this sample's time point can be read as: baseline before first vaccination. Vaccinee samples came from UK trials COV001 and COV002, including a single-blind randomized controlled phase 2/3 trial of AZD1222 (ChAdOx1 nCoV-19) in healthy adults. For TCRbeta chain sequencing, PBMC samples were collected from trial participants at day 0 and at day 28 after the second dose. The CDR3 regions of human TCRbeta chains were analyzed by immunosequencing. Concerning the study's data processing: Repertoire TCRs were matched against a reference library of SARS-CoV-2-specific TCRs generated with the MIRA antigen-specificity platform. Breadth was defined as the fraction of unique TCRs that were SARS-CoV-2-associated, and depth was defined as the fraction of total T cells that were SARS-CoV-2-associated. Each spike-specific TCR was assigned to its reactive spike region and to a CD4 or CD8 class using the MIRA data. Log10-transformed breadth and depth values were compared by one-way ANOVA with Sidak's multiple comparisons tests. TCRdb re-hosts the immuneACCESS table, in-frame sequences only. Its copies lack some clones; in the studies checked, an unresolved V gene accounts for under half of them, and the cause for the rest is not known. The V and J calls and the clone size are those of that table, but D and trimming were determined from the DNA. This sample holds some 58,000 clones; 75% to 90% were observed only once. The top ten hold about 14% of the sample.

Including the terminal cysteine and phenylalanine, the CDR3 comprises 16 residues. The CDR3 DNA has 48 bases and is translated from base 1. V lost 3 bases and J lost 8 bases; the stretch between them is 22 bases long. The germline V gene (reference sequence) provides CDR1 LNHDA and CDR2 SQIVND. The specimen comprised peripheral blood, sampled on day 0 of AZD1222 vaccination. This receptor was obtained from an adult in good health. The chain employs TRBV19 and TRBJ1-2; the D gene is unclear. The CDR3 protein is CASSMSSRVPPGGYTF. The DNA sequence follows: TGTGCCAGTAGTATGTCCAGCCGGGTTCCACCGGGCGGCTACACCTTC.